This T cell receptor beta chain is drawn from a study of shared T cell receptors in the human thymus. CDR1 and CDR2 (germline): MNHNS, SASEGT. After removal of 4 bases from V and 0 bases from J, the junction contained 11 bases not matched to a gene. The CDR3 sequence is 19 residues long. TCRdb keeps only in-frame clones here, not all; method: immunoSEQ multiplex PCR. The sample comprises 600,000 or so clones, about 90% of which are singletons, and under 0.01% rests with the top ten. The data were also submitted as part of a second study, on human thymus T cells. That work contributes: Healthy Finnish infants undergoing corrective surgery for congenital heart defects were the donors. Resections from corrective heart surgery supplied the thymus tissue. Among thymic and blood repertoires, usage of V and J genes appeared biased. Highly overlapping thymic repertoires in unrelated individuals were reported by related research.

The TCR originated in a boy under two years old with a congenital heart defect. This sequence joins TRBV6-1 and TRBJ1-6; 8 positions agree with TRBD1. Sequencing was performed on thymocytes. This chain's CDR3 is CASSGLGQAPSSYNSPLHF. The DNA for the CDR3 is TGTGCCAGCAGTGGACTGGGACAGGCGCCGAGCTCCTATAATTCACCCCTCCACTTT.